This note documents a single TCR beta chain sequence. Its antigen is as yet unknown. The sample originates from a study of vaccination and CD4 T cells after COVID-19. The overall study: Convalescent cases consisted of six males and four females, of whom two were Hispanic.

The germline CDR1 and CDR2 sequences are SGDLS and YYNGEE. The trim removed 3 bases at V and 7 bases at J, leaving 11 bases unmatched. This CDR3 is built from 15 residues. Described treatment: roughly 11-day PBMC culture with coronavirus spike peptide pools or control peptides (ViraFEST assay). US Alpha, Beta and Delta variants postdated the positive PCR dates, which ran from March to December 2020. The Oncomine TCR Beta short-read assay generated sequence data from the DNA of cultured CD4+ T cells. TCRdb fed the PCR reads into MiXCR, producing one record per CDR3 protein. The sample lists approximately 24,000 distinct CDR3 sequences; 40% were seen once.

The sequenced sample consisted of CD4+ T cells from blood, cultured in vitro. The receptor was derived from a human donor who had recovered from COVID-19. The rearrangement uses TRBV9 and TRBJ1-2; the match to TRBD1 covers 8 bases. Here the CDR3 reads CASSGPGQGIVGYTF. In DNA, the CDR3 is TGTGCCAGCAGCGGCCCCGGACAGGGAATAGTTGGCTACACCTTC.